This TCR beta chain was observed in a study of OX40 agonist ivuxolimab in advanced cancers. Clones were sequenced by immunoSEQ multiplex PCR, and TCRdb holds only the in-frame ones, with some missing. This table holds tens of thousands of clones, 90% found once. About this clone: The sample has other DNA sequences that encode this CDR3 too.

After removal of 0 bases from V and 3 bases from J, the junction contained 1 base not matched to a gene. This CDR3 has 13 residues. Germline V gene sequence: CDR1 GTSNPN, CDR2 SVGIG (reference sequence). This receptor was obtained from an adult with an advanced solid tumor such as melanoma, head and neck, liver or kidney cancer. The sample consisted of CD4+ or CD8+ T cells sorted from blood, taken in a trial of the OX40 agonist ivuxolimab. The gene calls are TRBV30 and TRBJ2-7; 8 bases are shared with TRBD1. CDR3 residues: CAWSVGTGYEQYF. The CDR3 DNA is TGTGCCTGGAGTGTAGGGACAGGCTACGAGCAGTACTTC.